The 25 T cell receptor beta chains presented below share a single source sample, sequenced in a study of blood T cell repertoires in COVID-19 (dated by TCRdb to 2020 to 2022). The protocol used for the library was the immunoSEQ multiplex PCR assay. TCRdb carries this immuneACCESS record with in-frame sequences only. Its versions omit some clonotypes, under half of them owing to an unresolved V gene in the studies checked, with the rest unexplained. For this sample the table gives 270,000 or so clones, of which under 95% were detected only once. The ten largest clones take up about 2.3% of the sample. The sequencing input was PBMCs or T cells enriched from blood (not recorded which). Source of these receptors: a woman in her 40s with acute COVID-19.

The chain carries TRBV5-6 and TRBJ1-1; D is perhaps TRBD1 (5 bases). Per germline, CDR1 SGHDT and CDR2 YYEEEE. V shed 0 bases and J shed 4 bases, with 16 bases lying between them. The CDR3 spans 16 residues. CDR3 residues: CASSLVWAGPGTEAFF. DNA of the CDR3: TGTGCCAGCAGCTTGGTCTGGGCAGGGCCGGGCACTGAAGCTTTCTTT.

The V gene is TRBV2, the J gene TRBJ2-7; 10 bases align to TRBD1. Germline CDR1 and CDR2: SNHLY and FYNNEI. V trimming: 5 bases; J trimming: 7 bases; junction bases outside the gene matches: 14. This CDR3 is built from 16 residues. CDR3 amino acids: CASSSTGGRLAGEQYF. DNA of the CDR3: TGTGCCAGCAGTTCGACAGGGGGCCGGTTAGCGGGTGAGCAGTACTTC.

The chain is built from TRBV3-1 (or the pseudogene TRBV3-2) and TRBJ2-1; TRBD1 agrees at 8 bases. CDR3 size: 15 residues. V was clipped by 4 bases and J by 2 bases; unmatched bases: 4. Germline lookup yields CDR1 LGHDT and CDR2 YNNKEL (reference sequence). This CDR3 is CASSPDRATYNEQFF. In nucleotides, the CDR3 is TGTGCCAGCAGCCCGGACAGGGCCACCTACAATGAGCAGTTCTTC.

The chain links TRBV7-2 to TRBJ2-7; 7 bases line up with TRBD1. The CDR3 is 16 residues long. Trimming cost V 1 base and J 7 bases; bases outside gene matches: 13. The germline V gene encodes CDR1 SGHTA and CDR2 FQGNSA. The CDR3 nucleotides read TGTGCCAGCAGCTTAGTTGGCGGCAGGGGGAGTGGAGAGCAGTACTTC. Encoded protein: CASSLVGGRGSGEQYF. Full variable domain (remainder filled in from reference TRBV7-2 and TRBJ2-7): GAGVSQSPSNKVTEKGKDVELRCDPISGHTALYWYRQSLGQGLEFLIYFQGNSAPDKSGLPSDRFSAERTGGSVSTLTIQRTQQEDSAVYLCASSLVGGRGSGEQYFGPGTRLTVT.

V gene TRBV27 combines with J gene TRBJ2-3, with 13 nucleotides matching TRBD2. This CDR3 is built from 19 residues. The V gene end was trimmed by 6 bases and the J gene end by 0 bases; junction bases not matched to a gene: 12. The germline gives CDR1 MNHEY, CDR2 SMNVEV (reference sequence). CDR3 coding DNA: TGTGCCAGCAGCCGTGGACTAGCGGGGGCCCCCATTAGCACAGATACGCAGTATTTT. This codes for CASSRGLAGAPISTDTQYF.

Comments on this clone: At one boundary the junction diverges from the germline segment, which might be a read error. V is TRBV10-3 and J is TRBJ2-3, with a tentative D call TRBD2 (5 bases). Germline V gene lookup returns CDR1 ENHRY and CDR2 SYGVKD. The CDR3 has 14 residues. This chain's CDR3 is CAIGDGESTDTQYF. In nucleotides, the CDR3 is TGTGCCATCGGTGACGGGGAGAGCACAGATACGCAGTATTTT.

J is TRBJ2-1 and V is TRBV5-1; weak D call: TRBD1 (6 bases). CDR1 is SGHRS and CDR2 is YFSETQ in the germline V gene. Trimming removed 0 bases from V and 3 bases from J, with 10 bases in between. The CDR3 is made up of 15 amino acids. This CDR3 is CASSLGDMDYNEQFF. CDR3 DNA sequence: TGCGCCAGCAGCTTGGGGGACATGGACTACAATGAGCAGTTCTTC.

The chain recombines TRBV19 with TRBJ1-5, with D unresolved. V gave up 5 bases and J gave up 0 bases, with 14 bases separating them. This CDR3 contains 16 residues. The germline CDR1 and CDR2 sequences are LNHDA and SQIVND (reference sequence). The CDR3: CASSSLDGASNQPQHF. The CDR3 coding sequence is TGTGCCAGTAGTTCCCTCGACGGAGCTAGCAATCAGCCCCAGCATTTT.

The V gene is TRBV28, the J gene TRBJ2-2; tentatively, D is TRBD1 (6 bases). CDR3 size: 14 residues. V lost 5 bases, J lost 5 bases, and 12 bases lay in between. Germline loops: CDR1 MDHEN, CDR2 SYDVKM. The CDR3 sequence: CASSLRGGTGELFF. The CDR3 bases are TGTGCCAGCAGTCTCAGGGGTGGGACCGGGGAGCTGTTTTTT.

The chain is built from TRBV6-5 and TRBJ1-5; a weak D match, TRBD1 (6 bases). CDR3 length: 15 residues. V lost 7 bases, J lost 5 bases, and 18 bases lay in between. Per germline, CDR1 MNHEY and CDR2 SVGAGI. CDR3 DNA: TGTGCCAGCATGCGGCGGACAGCTTCGTATCAGCCCCAGCATTTT. Residues: CASMRRTASYQPQHF.

The chain employs TRBV19 and TRBJ2-5; tentatively, D is TRBD1 (5 bases). Germline assignment: CDR1 LNHDA and CDR2 SQIVND (reference sequence). The CDR3 covers 12 residues. V was pared by 6 bases and J by 4 bases, with 9 bases between. DNA for the CDR3: TGTGCCAGTAGAGACAGATCAGAGACCCAGTACTTC. Amino acid sequence: CASRDRSETQYF.

The chain combines TRBV7-8 with TRBJ2-1, with 9 bases aligning to TRBD1. In germline, CDR1 is SGHVS, CDR2 FQNEAQ. The junction had 13 bases not matched to a gene; V was cut back by 5 bases and J by 2 bases. The CDR3 runs 18 residues. The DNA for the CDR3 is TGTGCCAGCAGCAGGGGACAGGGAAGGAGCGGGCCCTACAATGAGCAGTTCTTC. Translated: CASSRGQGRSGPYNEQFF.

V is TRBV24-1 and J is TRBJ2-7; D perhaps matches TRBD2 (5 bases). The V gene's germline CDR1 is KGHDR and CDR2 SFDVKD. V was shortened by 7 bases and J by 5 bases, with 14 bases between the two germline ends. The CDR3 runs to 13 residues. CDR3 nucleotide sequence: TGTGCCACCAGCGAGGCTAGCATCCACGAGCAGTACTTC. Encoded protein: CATSEASIHEQYF.

The chain recombines TRBV7-2 with TRBJ2-1; 15 bases map to TRBD2. CDR3 length: 17 residues. The ends lost 7 bases at V and 8 bases at J; junction bases unmatched: 12. CDR1 is SGHTA, CDR2 FQGNSA, per germline. The CDR3 here is CASNEPGLAGGPYEQFF. For the CDR3, the DNA is TGTGCCAGCAACGAACCCGGACTAGCGGGGGGGCCGTATGAGCAGTTCTTC.

This clone was observed a single time. The chain is built from TRBV5-4 and TRBJ1-2; D is uncertain. Trimming removed 4 bases at V and 1 base at J, with 8 bases between. The CDR3 length is 13 residues. Germline values: CDR1 SGHNT, CDR2 YYREEE (reference sequence). The CDR3 DNA follows: TGTGCCAGCAGCACCACTTATAACTATGGCTACACCTTC. Protein product: CASSTTYNYGYTF. The variable domain in full, with the rest retrieved from reference TRBV5-4 and TRBJ1-2, is ETGVTQSPTHLIKTRGQQVTLRCSSQSGHNTVSWYQQALGQGPQFIFQYYREEENGRGNFPPRFSGLQFPNYSSELNVNALELDDSALYLCASSTTYNYGYTFGSGTRLTVV.

V gene TRBV7-2 combines with J gene TRBJ2-3, with 10 bases aligning to TRBD2. J was trimmed by 0 bases and V by 1 base; bases with no gene match: 1. The CDR3 runs to 16 residues. Germline lookup yields CDR1 SGHTA and CDR2 FQGNSA. The CDR3 region is CASSLEAGGSTDTQYF. Here the CDR3 DNA reads TGTGCCAGCAGCTTAGAAGCGGGGGGGAGCACAGATACGCAGTATTTT.

The chain joins TRBV6-5 to TRBJ1-1; D remains unclear. The CDR3 length is 14 residues. Germline values: CDR1 MNHEY, CDR2 SVGAGI. V shed 0 bases and J shed 11 bases, with 16 bases lying between them. CDR3 amino acids: CASSYSSVQGTAFF. Written as DNA, the CDR3 is TGTGCCAGCAGTTACTCGAGCGTTCAAGGTACGGCTTTCTTT.

This clone has a handful of counts. J is TRBJ2-7 and V is TRBV24-1, with TRBD1 matching 7 bases. Germline loops: CDR1 KGHDR, CDR2 SFDVKD. The trim removed 6 bases at V and 9 bases at J, leaving 13 bases unmatched. The CDR3 runs 14 residues. The CDR3 reads CATSQDRTVYGQYF. In nucleotides, the CDR3 is TGTGCCACCAGTCAGGACAGGACGGTTTATGGGCAGTACTTC.

Written as DNA, the CDR3 is TGTGCCTGGAGGTCCTTGGGCGGAAACACCATATATTTT. This encodes CAWRSLGGNTIYF. The rearrangement uses TRBV30 and TRBJ1-3, with D uncertain. The germline V gene has CDR1 GTSNPN and CDR2 SVGIG (reference sequence). Trimming shortened V by 3 bases and J by 4 bases, and 10 bases separated the two germline ends. The CDR3 contains 13 residues.

This chain joins TRBV7-3 and TRBJ2-2; possible D gene TRBD2, 6 bases. Germline V gene lookup returns CDR1 SGHTA and CDR2 FQGTGA. The CDR3 covers 18 residues. V shed 3 bases and J shed 5 bases, with 22 bases lying between them. The CDR3 here is CASSFGGRGGNGTGELFF. CDR3 nucleotides: TGTGCCAGCAGCTTCGGCGGTCGGGGCGGGAATGGAACCGGGGAGCTGTTTTTT.

The V and J genes are TRBV29-1 and TRBJ1-1; 10 positions match TRBD1. CDR1 SQVTM and CDR2 ANQGSEA come from the germline V gene. The CDR3 sequence is 14 residues long. After removal of 6 bases from V and 4 bases from J, the junction contained 8 bases not matched to a gene. The CDR3 nucleotides read TGCAGCGTGAAGACGGGACAGGGGTTCACTGAAGCTTTCTTT. As protein: CSVKTGQGFTEAFF.

The chain uses TRBV30 and TRBJ2-1; D ambiguous. The germline gives CDR1 GTSNPN, CDR2 SVGIG (reference sequence). This CDR3 region has 13 residues. V was trimmed by 0 bases and J by 6 bases, leaving 9 bases between them. DNA for the CDR3: TGTGCCTGGAGTGTTTTAGCCTTCAATGAGCAGTTCTTC. This sequence encodes CAWSVLAFNEQFF.

This clone has just one count. The rearrangement links TRBV28 to TRBJ1-2; weak D call: TRBD1 (6 bases). This CDR3 contains 13 residues. Germline lookup yields CDR1 MDHEN and CDR2 SYDVKM. The V and J ends lost 6 bases and 2 bases respectively, with 10 bases between them. The CDR3 DNA follows: TGTGCCAGCAGCGGACAGAAAAACTATGGCTACACCTTC. Translation gives CASSGQKNYGYTF.

The chain has TRBV3-1 (or the pseudogene TRBV3-2) and TRBJ1-2; D not certain. The germline gives CDR1 LGHDT, CDR2 YNNKEL (reference sequence). Trimming stripped 0 bases from V and 8 bases from J, with 13 bases between. This CDR3 is built from 14 residues. The CDR3 bases are TGTGCCAGCAGCCAAGAAAGGCCAGGTCACGGCTACACCTTC. It codes for CASSQERPGHGYTF.

V gene TRBV3-1 (or the pseudogene TRBV3-2) combines with J gene TRBJ2-1; 8 bases match TRBD1. V gave up 1 base and J gave up 7 bases; unmatched junction bases: 3. CDR1 LGHDT and CDR2 YNNKEL come from the germline V gene (reference sequence). The CDR3 has 14 residues. CDR3 sequence reads: CASSQGDRRNEQFF. Written as DNA, the CDR3 is TGTGCCAGCAGCCAAGGGGACAGGAGAAATGAGCAGTTCTTC.